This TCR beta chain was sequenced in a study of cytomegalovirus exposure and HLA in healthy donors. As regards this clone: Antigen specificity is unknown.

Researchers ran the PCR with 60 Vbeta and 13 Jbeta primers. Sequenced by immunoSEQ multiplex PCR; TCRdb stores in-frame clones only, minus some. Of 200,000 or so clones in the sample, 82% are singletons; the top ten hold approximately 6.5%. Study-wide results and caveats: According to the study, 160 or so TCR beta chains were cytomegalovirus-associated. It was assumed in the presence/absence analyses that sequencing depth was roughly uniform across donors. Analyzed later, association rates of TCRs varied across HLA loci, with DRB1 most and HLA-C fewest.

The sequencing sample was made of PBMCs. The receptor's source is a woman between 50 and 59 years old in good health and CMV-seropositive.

CDR3 protein: CASSLGSGAGAEAFF. The CDR3 DNA reads TGCGCCAGCAGCTTGGGCAGCGGGGCCGGGGCTGAAGCTTTCTTT. The chain carries TRBV5-1 and TRBJ1-1, with D possibly being TRBD1 (5 bases). This CDR3 has 15 residues. Trimming removed 0 bases from V and 6 bases from J, with 15 bases in between. Germline lookup yields CDR1 SGHRS and CDR2 YFSETQ.